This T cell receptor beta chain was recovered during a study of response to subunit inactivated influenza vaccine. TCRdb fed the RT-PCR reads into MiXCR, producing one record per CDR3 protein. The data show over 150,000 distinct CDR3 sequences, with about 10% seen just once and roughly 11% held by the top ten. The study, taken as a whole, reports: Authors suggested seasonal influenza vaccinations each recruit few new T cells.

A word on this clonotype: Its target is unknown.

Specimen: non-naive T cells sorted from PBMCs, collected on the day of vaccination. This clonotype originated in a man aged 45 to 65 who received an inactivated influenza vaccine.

The CDR3 here is CSAHGQGVVTQYF. The CDR3 bases are TGCAGTGCACACGGACAGGGCGTAGTGACCCAGTACTTC. This chain joins TRBV20-1 and TRBJ2-5; 8 bases are shared with TRBD1. CDR3 length equals 13 residues. V was clipped by 6 bases and J by 7 bases; unmatched bases: 10. CDR1 and CDR2 from the germline V gene are DFQATT and SNEGSKA (reference sequence).